This T cell receptor beta chain was recorded in a study of T cells after yellow fever vaccination. General observations from the study: Most primary-vaccination clones reappeared after the booster (about 97% CD4, roughly 88% CD8). A weaker secondary response peaked on day 5, the primary on day 15.

The CDR3 has 17 amino acids. The V segment lost 5 bases and the J segment 7 bases; nucleotides outside the gene matches: 10. Germline V lookup: CDR1 SGHTA, CDR2 FQGNSA. For this clonotype: Its specificity is not known.

Researchers made TCR cDNA using 5'RACE template switching, and this step added a universal primer site and UMIs. A single record per CDR3 protein comes from TCRdb applying MiXCR to the 5' RACE reads. The data show about 200,000 distinct CDR3 sequences, with 2.5% to 3.5% seen just once and approximately 3% held by the top ten. The receptor was derived from a man aged 18 to 29 who received the YFV17D yellow fever vaccine. This chain connects TRBV7-2 to TRBJ2-1; 14 bases are shared with TRBD2. The sample consisted of CD4+ T cells sorted from PBMCs, taken 10 days after the yellow fever booster vaccination. The CDR3 DNA reads TGTGCCAGCAGCATAAGACTAGCGGGGGGGGCTGCGAATGAGCAGTTCTTC. This sequence encodes CASSIRLAGGAANEQFF.